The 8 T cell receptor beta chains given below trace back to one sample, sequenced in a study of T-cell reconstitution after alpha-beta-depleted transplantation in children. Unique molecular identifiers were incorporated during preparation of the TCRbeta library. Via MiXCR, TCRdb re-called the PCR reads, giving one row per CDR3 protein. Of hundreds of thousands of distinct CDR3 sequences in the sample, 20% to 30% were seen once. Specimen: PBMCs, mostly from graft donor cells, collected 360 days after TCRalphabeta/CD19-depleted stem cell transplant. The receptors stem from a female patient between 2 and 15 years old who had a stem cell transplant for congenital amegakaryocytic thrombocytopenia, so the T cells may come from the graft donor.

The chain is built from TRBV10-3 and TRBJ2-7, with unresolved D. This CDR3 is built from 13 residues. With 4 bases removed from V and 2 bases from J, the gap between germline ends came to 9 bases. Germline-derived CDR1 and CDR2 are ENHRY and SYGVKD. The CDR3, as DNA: TGTGCCATCAGTGTGGACGGACCCTACGAGCAGTACTTC. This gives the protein CAISVDGPYEQYF.

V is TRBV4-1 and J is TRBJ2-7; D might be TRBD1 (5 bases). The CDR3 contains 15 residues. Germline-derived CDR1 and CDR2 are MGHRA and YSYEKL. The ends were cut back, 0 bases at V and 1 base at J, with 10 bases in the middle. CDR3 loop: CASSQEGRLSYEQYF. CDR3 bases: TGCGCCAGCAGCCAAGAGGGGCGGCTATCCTACGAGCAGTACTTC.

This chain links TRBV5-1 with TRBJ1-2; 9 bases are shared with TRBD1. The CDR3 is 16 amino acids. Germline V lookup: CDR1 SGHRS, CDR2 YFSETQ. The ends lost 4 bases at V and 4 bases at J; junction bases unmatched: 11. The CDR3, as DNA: TGCGCCAGCAGCCTGGGACAGGGCATCGACCTCTATGGCTACACCTTC. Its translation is CASSLGQGIDLYGYTF.

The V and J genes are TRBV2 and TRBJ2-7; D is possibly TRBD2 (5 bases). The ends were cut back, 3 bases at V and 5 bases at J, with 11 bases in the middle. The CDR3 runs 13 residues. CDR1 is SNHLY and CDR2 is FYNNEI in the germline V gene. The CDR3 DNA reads TGTGCCAGCAGTGAGCTCGGGGTGGACGAGCAGTACTTC. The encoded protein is CASSELGVDEQYF.

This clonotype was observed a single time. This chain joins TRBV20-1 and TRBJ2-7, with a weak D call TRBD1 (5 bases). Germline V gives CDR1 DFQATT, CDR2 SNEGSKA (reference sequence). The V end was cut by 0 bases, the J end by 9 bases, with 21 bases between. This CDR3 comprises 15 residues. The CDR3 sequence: CSARDPNYWGFGQYF. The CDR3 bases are TGCAGTGCTAGAGATCCCAACTACTGGGGCTTCGGGCAGTACTTC.

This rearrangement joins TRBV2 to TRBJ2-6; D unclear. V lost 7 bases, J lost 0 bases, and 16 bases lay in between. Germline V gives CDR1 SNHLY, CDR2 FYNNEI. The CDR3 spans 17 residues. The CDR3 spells CASMPWTESSGANVLTF. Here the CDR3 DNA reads TGTGCCAGCATGCCCTGGACGGAGAGCTCTGGGGCCAACGTCCTGACTTTC.

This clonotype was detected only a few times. The CDR3 here is CSVVSLWQRGAADTQYF. The CDR3 DNA follows: TGCAGCGTTGTTTCGCTTTGGCAGCGAGGGGCTGCAGATACGCAGTATTTT. This chain connects TRBV29-1 to TRBJ2-3, with D tentatively TRBD1 or TRBD2 (5 bases each). Trimming left V 4 bases short and J 4 bases short, with 24 bases between. Germline V gene sequence: CDR1 SQVTM, CDR2 ANQGSEA. The length of the CDR3 is 17 residues.

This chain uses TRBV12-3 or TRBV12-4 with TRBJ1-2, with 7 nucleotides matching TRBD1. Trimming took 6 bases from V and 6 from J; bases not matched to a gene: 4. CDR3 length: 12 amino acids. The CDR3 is CASRGDSDGYTF. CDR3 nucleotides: TGTGCCAGCAGGGGGGACAGTGATGGCTACACCTTC.